The sequence of this T cell receptor beta chain was determined in a study of OX40 agonist ivuxolimab in advanced cancers. The V gene's germline CDR1 is MNHEY and CDR2 SVGAGI. CDR3 length equals 14 residues. V was trimmed by 5 bases and J by 6 bases, leaving 11 bases between them. Here immunoSEQ multiplex PCR was the method, and the copy in TCRdb shows in-frame clones only, minus some. The table lists tens of thousands of clones, around 75% of them singletons. This clonotype originated in an adult with an advanced solid tumor such as melanoma, head and neck, liver or kidney cancer. The sample consisted of CD4+ or CD8+ T cells sorted from blood, taken in a trial of the OX40 agonist ivuxolimab. The chain combines TRBV6-5 with TRBJ1-6; no reliable D call. The CDR3 nucleotides are TGTGCCAGCAGTCGGCCTCCGGGTAATTCACCCCTCCACTTT. Translating gives CASSRPPGNSPLHF.